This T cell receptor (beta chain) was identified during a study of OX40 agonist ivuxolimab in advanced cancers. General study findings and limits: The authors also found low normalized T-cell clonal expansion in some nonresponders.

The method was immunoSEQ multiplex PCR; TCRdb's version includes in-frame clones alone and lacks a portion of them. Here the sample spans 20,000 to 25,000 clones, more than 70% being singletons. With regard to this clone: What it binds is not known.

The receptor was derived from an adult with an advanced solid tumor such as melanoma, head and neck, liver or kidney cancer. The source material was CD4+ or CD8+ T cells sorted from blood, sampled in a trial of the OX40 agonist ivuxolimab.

The CDR3 spells CASSAGPPRLFF. For the CDR3, the DNA is TGTGCCAGCAGTGCCGGACCGCCGCGGCTGTTTTTT. The V and J genes are TRBV2 and TRBJ2-2; D unresolved. From germline, CDR1 is SNHLY and CDR2 FYNNEI. V was trimmed by 4 bases and J by 13 bases, leaving 13 bases between them. CDR3 size: 12 residues.